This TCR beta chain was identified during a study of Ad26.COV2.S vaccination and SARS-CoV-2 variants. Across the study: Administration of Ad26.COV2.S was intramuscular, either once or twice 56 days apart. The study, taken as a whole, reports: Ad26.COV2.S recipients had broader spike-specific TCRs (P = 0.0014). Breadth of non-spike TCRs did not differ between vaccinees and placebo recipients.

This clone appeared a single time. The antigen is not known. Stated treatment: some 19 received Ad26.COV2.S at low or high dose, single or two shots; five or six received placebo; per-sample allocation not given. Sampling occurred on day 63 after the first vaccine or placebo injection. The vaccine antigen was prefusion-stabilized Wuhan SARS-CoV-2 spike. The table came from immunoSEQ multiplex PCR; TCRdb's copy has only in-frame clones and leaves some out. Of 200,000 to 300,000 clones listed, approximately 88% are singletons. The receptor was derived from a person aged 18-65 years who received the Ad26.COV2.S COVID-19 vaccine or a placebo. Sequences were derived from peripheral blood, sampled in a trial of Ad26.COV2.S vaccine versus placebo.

The CDR3 spells CASSLERDRGLDTGELFF. The CDR3 DNA is TGTGCCAGCAGCTTGGAGCGGGACAGGGGGCTAGACACCGGGGAGCTGTTTTTT. The V gene is TRBV7-9, the J gene TRBJ2-2, with 12 bases aligning to TRBD1. With 3 bases clipped from V and 3 bases from J, the junction kept 8 bases outside the gene matches. CDR1 is SEHNR and CDR2 is FQNEAQ in the germline V gene (reference sequence). CDR3 length: 18 amino acids.